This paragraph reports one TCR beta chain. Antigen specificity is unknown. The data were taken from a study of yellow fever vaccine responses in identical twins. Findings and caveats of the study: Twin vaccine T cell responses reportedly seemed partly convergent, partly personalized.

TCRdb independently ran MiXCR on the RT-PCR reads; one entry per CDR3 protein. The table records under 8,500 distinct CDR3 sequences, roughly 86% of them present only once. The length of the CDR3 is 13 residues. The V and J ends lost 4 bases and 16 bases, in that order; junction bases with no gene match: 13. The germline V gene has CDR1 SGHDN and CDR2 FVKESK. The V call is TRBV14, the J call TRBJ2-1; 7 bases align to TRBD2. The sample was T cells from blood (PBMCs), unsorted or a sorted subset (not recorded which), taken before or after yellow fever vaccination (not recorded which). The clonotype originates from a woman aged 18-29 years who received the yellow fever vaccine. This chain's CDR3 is CASSPGTIPPPFF. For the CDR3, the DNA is TGTGCCAGCAGCCCAGGGACTATACCCCCTCCATTCTTC.